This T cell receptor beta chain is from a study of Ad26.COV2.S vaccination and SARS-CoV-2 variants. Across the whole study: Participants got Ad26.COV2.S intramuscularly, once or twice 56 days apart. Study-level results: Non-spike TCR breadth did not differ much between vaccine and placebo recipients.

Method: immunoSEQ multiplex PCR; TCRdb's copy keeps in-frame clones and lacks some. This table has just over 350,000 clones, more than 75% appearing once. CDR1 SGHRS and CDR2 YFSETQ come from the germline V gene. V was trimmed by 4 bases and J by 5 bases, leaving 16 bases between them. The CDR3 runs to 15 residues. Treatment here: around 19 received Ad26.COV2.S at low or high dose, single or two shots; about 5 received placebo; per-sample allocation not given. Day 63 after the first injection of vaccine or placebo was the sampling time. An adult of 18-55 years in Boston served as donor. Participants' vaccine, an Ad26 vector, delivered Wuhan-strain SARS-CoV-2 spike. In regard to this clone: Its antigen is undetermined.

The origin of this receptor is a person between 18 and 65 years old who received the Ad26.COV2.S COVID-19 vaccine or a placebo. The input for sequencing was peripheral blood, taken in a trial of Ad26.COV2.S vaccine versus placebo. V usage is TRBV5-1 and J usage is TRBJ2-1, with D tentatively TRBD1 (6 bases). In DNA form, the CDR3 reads TGCGCCAGCAGCCCGGTAGGGGGTCTGAACAATGAGCAGTTCTTC. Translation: CASSPVGGLNNEQFF. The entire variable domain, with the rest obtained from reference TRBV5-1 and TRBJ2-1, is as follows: KAGVTQTPRYLIKTRGQQVTLSCSPISGHRSVSWYQQTPGQGLQFLFEYFSETQRNKGNFPGRFSGRQFSNSRSEMNVSTLELGDSALYLCASSPVGGLNNEQFFGPGTRLTVL.